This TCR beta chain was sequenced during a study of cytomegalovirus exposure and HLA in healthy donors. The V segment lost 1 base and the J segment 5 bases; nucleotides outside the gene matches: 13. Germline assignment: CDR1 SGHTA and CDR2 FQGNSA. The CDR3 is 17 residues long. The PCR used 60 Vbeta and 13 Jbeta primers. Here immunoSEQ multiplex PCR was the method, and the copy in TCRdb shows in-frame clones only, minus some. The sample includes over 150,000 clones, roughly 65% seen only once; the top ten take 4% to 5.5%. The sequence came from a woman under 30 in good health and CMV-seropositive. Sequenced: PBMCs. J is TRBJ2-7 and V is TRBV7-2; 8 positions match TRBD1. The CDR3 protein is CASSLVFGQGASNEQYF. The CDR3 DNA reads TGTGCCAGCAGCTTAGTGTTTGGGCAGGGGGCTAGCAACGAGCAGTACTTC.